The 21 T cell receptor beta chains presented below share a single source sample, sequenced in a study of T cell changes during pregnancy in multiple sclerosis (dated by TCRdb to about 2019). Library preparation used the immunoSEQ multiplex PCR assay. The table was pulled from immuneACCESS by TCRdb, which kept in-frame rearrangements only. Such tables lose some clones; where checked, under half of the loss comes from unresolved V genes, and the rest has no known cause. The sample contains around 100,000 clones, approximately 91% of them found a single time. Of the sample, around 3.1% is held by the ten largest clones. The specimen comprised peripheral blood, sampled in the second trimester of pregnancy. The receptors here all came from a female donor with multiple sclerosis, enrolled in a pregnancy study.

In DNA form, the CDR3 reads TGCGCCAGCAGCTTGGAGTCAGGCTACGAGCAGTACTTC. Its protein is CASSLESGYEQYF. The chain recombines TRBV5-1 with TRBJ2-7; D unresolved. The ends were cut back, 0 bases at V and 3 bases at J, with 7 bases in the middle. The CDR3 extends over 13 amino acids. Germline lookup yields CDR1 SGHRS and CDR2 YFSETQ.

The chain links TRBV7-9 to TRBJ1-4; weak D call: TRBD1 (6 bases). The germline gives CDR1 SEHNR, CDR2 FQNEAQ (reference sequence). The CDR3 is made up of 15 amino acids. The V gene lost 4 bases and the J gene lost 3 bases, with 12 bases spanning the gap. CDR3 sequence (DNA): TGTGCCAGCAGCTCTCACAGGGCGGCTAATGAAAAACTGTTTTTT. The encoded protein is CASSSHRAANEKLFF.

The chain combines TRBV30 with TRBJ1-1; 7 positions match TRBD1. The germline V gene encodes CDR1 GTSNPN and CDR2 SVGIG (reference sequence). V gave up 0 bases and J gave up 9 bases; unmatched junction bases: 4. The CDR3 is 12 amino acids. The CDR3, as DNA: TGTGCCTGGAGTGTAGGGACAGTCCAAGCTTTCTTT. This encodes CAWSVGTVQAFF.

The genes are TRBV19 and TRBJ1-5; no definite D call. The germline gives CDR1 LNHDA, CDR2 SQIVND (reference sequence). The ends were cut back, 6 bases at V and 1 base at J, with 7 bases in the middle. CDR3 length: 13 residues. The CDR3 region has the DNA TGTGCCAGTAGCGACATGAGCAATCAGCCCCAGCATTTT. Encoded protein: CASSDMSNQPQHF.

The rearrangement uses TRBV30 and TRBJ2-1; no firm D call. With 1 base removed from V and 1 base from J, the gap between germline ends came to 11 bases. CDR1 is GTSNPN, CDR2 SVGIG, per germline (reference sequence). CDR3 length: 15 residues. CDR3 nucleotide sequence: TGTGCCTGGAGTGCAGGTTTTGGGTCCTACAATGAGCAGTTCTTC. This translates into CAWSAGFGSYNEQFF.

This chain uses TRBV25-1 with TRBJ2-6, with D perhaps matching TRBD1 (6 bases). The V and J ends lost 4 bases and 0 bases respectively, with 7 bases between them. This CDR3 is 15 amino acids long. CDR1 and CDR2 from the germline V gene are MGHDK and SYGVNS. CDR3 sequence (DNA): TGTGCCAGCAGTGTAGGGGGCTCTGGGGCCAACGTCCTGACTTTC. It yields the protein CASSVGGSGANVLTF. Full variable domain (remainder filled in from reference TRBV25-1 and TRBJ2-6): EADIYQTPRYLVIGTGKKITLECSQTMGHDKMYWYQQDPGMELHLIHYSYGVNSTEKGDLSSESTVSRIRTEHFPLTLESARPSHTSQYLCASSVGGSGANVLTFGAGSRLTVL.

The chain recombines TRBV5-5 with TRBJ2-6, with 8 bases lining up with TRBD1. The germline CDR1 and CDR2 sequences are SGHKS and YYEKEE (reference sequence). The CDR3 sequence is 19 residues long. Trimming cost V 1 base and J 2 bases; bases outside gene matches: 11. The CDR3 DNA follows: TGTGCCAGCAGCTTGCGGATTGAGTTGGGACAGGCTGGGGCCAACGTCCTGACTTTC. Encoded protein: CASSLRIELGQAGANVLTF.

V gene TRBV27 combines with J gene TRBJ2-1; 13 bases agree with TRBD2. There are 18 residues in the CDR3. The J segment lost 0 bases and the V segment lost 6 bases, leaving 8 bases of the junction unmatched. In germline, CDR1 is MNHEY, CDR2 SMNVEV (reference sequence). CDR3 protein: CASRTGTSGISSYNEQFF. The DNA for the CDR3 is TGTGCCAGCAGAACCGGGACTAGCGGGATAAGCTCCTACAATGAGCAGTTCTTC.

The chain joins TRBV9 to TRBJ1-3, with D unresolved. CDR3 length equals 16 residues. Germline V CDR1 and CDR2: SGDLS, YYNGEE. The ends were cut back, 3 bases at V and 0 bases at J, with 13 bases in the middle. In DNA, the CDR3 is TGTGCCAGCAGCGCTGGTGGAACAGCCTCTGGAAACACCATATATTTT. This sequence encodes CASSAGGTASGNTIYF.

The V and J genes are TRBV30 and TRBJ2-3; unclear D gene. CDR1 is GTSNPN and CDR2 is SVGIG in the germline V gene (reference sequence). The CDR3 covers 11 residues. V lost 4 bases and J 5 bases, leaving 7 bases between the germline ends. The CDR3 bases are TGTGCCTGGACTGACATAGATACGCAGTATTTT. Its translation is CAWTDIDTQYF.

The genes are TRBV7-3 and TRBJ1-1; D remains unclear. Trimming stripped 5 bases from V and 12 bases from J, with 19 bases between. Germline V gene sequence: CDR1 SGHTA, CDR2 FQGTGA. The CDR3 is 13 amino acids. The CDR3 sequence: CASSQAGGGSPFF. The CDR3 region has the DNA TGTGCCAGCAGCCAAGCGGGCGGTGGCTCGCCTTTCTTT.

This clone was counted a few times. CDR3 in amino acids: CASSKPSRQAELNYGYTF. The CDR3 DNA sequence: TGTGCCAGCAGCAAACCCTCGCGACAGGCTGAACTTAACTATGGCTACACCTTC. This chain uses TRBV21-1 with TRBJ1-2; the DNA was not compared with TRBD1, the D call given in the table. TRBV21-1 is noted as a pseudogene. This CDR3 region has 18 residues.

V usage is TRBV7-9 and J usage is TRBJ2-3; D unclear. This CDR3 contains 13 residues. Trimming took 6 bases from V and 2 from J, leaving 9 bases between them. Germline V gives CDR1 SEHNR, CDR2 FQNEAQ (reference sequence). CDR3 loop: CASSQGATDTQYF. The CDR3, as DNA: TGTGCCAGCAGTCAAGGAGCCACAGATACGCAGTATTTT.

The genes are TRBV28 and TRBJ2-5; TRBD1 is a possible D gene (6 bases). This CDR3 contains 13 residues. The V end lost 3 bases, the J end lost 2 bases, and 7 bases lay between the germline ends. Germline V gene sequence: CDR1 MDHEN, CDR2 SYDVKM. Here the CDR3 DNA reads TGTGCCAGCAGTTTCGGACAGCAAGAGACCCAGTACTTC. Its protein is CASSFGQQETQYF.

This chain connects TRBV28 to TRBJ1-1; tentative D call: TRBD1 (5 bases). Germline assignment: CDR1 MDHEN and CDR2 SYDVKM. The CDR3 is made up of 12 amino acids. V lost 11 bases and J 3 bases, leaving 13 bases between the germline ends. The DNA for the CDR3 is TGTGCCTGCCGCGGGGGGGACACTGAAGCTTTCTTT. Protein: CACRGGDTEAFF.

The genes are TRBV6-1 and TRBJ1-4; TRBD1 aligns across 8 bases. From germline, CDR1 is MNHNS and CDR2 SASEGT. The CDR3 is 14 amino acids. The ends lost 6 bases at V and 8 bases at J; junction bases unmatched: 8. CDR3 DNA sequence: TGTGCCAGCAGGCGGGGCCAGGGGGCGGAAAAACTGTTTTTT. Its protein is CASRRGQGAEKLFF.

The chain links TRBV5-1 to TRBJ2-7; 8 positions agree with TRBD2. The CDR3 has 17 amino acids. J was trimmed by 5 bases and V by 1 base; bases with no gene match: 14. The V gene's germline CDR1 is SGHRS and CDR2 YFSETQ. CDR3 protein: CASSLLSGLARSDEQYF. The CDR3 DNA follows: TGCGCCAGCAGCTTGCTTAGCGGACTAGCTCGGTCGGACGAGCAGTACTTC.

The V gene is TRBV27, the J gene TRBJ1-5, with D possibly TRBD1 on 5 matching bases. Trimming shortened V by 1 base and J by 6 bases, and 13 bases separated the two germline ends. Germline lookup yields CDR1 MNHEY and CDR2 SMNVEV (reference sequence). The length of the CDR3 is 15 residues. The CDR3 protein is CASSLYGGRAQPQHF. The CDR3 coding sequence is TGTGCCAGCAGTTTATACGGGGGTAGGGCTCAGCCCCAGCATTTT.

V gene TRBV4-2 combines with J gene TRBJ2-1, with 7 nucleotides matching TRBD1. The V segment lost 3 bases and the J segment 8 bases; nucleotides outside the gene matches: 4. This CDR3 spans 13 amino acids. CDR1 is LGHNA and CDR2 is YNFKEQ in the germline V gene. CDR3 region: CASSQGQWDEQFF. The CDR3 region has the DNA TGTGCCAGCAGCCAGGGACAGTGGGATGAGCAGTTCTTC.

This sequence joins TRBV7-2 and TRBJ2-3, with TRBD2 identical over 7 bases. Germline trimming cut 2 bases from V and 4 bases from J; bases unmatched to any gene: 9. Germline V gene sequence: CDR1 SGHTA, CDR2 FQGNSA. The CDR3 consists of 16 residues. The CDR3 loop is CASSLQAGRLADTQYF. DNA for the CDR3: TGTGCCAGCAGCTTACAAGCGGGAAGGTTAGCAGATACGCAGTATTTT. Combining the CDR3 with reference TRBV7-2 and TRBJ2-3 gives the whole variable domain GAGVSQSPSNKVTEKGKDVELRCDPISGHTALYWYRQSLGQGLEFLIYFQGNSAPDKSGLPSDRFSAERTGGSVSTLTIQRTQQEDSAVYLCASSLQAGRLADTQYFGPGTRLTVL.

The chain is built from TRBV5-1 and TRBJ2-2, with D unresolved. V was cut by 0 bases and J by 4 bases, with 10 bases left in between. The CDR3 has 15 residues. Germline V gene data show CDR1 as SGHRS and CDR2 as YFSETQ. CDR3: CASSLAQISTGELFF. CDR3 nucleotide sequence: TGCGCCAGCAGCTTGGCGCAGATATCCACCGGGGAGCTGTTTTTT.